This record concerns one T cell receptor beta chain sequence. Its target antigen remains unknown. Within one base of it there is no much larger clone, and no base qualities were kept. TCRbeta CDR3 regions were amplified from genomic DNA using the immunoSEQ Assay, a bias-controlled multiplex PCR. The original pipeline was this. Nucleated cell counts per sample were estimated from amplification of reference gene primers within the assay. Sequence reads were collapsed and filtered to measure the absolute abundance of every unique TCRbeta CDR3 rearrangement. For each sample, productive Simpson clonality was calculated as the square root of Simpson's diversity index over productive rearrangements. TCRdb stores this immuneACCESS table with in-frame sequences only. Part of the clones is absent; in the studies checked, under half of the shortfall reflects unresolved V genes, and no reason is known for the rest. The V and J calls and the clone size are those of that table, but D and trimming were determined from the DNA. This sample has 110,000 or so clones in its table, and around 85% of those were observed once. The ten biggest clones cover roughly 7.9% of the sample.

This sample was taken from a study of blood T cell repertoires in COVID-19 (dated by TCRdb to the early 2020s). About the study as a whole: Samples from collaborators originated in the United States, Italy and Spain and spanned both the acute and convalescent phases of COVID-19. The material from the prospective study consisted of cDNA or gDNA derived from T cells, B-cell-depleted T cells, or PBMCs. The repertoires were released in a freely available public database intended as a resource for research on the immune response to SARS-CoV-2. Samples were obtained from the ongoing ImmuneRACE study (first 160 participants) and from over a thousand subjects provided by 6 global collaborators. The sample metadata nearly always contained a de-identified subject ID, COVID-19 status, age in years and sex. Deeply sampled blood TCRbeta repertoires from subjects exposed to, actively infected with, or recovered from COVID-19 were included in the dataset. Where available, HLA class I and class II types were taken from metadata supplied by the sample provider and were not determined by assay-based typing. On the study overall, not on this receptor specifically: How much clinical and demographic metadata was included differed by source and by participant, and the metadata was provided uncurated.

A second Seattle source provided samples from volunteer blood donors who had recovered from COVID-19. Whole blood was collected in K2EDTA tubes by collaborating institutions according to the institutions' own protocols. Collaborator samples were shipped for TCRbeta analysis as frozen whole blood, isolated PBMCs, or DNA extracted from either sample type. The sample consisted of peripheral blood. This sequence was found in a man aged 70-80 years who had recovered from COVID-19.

The CDR3 protein sequence reads: CAISRQPGDGNTIYF. In nucleotides, the sequence is TGTGCCATCAGTAGACAGCCGGGAGACGGGAACACCATATATTTT. This chain joins TRBV10-3 to TRBJ1-3; the D segment could be TRBD1, given 5 matching bases. V is reduced by 5 bases and J by 7 bases, leaving a spacing of 18 bases between them. The CDR3 covers 15 residues, taking in both the cysteine and the phenylalanine. Solely the CDR3 DNA is kept, with 45 bases framed from the first base. CDR1 ENHRY and CDR2 SYGVKD are derived from the germline V gene.